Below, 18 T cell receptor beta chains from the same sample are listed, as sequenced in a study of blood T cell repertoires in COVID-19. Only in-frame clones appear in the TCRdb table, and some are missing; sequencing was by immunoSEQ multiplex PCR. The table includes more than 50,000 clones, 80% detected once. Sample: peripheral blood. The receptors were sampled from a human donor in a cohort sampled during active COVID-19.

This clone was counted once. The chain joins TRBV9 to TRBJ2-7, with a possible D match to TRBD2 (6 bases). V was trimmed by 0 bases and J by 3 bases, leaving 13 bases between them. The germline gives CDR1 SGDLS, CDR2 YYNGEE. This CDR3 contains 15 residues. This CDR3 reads CASSVASGDFYEQYF. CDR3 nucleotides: TGTGCCAGCAGCGTAGCATCGGGGGACTTCTACGAGCAGTACTTC. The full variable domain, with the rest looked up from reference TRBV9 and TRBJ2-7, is DSGVTQTPKHLITATGQRVTLRCSPRSGDLSVYWYQQSLDQGLQFLIQYYNGEERAKGNILERFSAQQFPDLHSELNLSSLELGDSALYFCASSVASGDFYEQYFGPGTRLTVT.

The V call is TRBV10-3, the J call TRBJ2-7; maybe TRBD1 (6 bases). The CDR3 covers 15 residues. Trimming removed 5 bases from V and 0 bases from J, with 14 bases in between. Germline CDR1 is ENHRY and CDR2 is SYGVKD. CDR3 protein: CAISQDPGHSYEQYF. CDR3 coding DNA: TGTGCCATCAGTCAGGATCCGGGACACTCCTACGAGCAGTACTTC.

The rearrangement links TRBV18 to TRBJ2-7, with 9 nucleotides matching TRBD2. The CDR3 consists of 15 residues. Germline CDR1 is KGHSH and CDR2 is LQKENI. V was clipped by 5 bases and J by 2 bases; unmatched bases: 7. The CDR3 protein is CASSSTSGGAYEQYF. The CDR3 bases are TGTGCCAGCTCATCGACTAGCGGAGGGGCCTACGAGCAGTACTTC.

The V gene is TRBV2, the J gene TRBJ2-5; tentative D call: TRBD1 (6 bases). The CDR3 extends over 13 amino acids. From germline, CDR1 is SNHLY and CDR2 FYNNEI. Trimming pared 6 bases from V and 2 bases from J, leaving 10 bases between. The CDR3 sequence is CASSGQIQETQYF. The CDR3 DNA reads TGTGCCAGCAGCGGACAGATTCAAGAGACCCAGTACTTC.

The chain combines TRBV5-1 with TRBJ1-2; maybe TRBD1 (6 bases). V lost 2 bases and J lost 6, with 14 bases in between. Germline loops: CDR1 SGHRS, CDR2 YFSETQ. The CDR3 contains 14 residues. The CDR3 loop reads CASSFSAGAHGYTF. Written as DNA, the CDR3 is TGCGCCAGCAGCTTTTCAGCAGGGGCCCATGGCTACACCTTC.

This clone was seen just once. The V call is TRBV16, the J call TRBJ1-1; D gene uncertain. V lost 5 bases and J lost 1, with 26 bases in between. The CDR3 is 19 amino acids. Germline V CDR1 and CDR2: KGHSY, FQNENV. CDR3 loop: CASSTEPPGPGLENTEAFF. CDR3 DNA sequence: TGTGCCAGCAGCACGGAACCGCCTGGGCCTGGATTAGAGAACACTGAAGCTTTCTTT.

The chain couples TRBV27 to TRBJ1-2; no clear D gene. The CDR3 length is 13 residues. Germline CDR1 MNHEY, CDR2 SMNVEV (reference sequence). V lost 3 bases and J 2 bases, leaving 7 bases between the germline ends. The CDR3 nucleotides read TGTGCCAGCAGTTTTTCCAGGAACTATGGCTACACCTTC. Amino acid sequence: CASSFSRNYGYTF.

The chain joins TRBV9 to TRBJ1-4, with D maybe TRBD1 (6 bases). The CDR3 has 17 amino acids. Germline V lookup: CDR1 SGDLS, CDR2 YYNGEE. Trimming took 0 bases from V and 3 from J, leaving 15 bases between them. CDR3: CASSVGTAQLSNEKLFF. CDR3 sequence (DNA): TGTGCCAGCAGCGTAGGGACAGCTCAGCTTTCTAATGAAAAACTGTTTTTT.

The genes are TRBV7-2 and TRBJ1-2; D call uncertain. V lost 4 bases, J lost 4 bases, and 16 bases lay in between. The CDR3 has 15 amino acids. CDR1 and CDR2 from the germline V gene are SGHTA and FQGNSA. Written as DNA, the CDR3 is TGTGCCAGCAGCTCGCCAGGTGCCTCGGTCTATGGCTACACCTTC. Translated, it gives CASSSPGASVYGYTF.

CDR3 in amino acids: CASSALGDTQYF. CDR3 coding DNA: TGTGCCAGCAGTGCTCTAGGAGATACGCAGTATTTT. The chain joins TRBV2 to TRBJ2-3; D gene unclear. V lost 4 bases and J 5 bases, leaving 7 bases between the germline ends. The CDR3 length is 12 residues. The V gene's germline CDR1 is SNHLY and CDR2 FYNNEI. Supplemented by reference TRBV2 and TRBJ2-3, the full variable domain reads EPEVTQTPSHQVTQMGQEVILRCVPISNHLYFYWYRQILGQKVEFLVSFYNNEISEKSEIFDDQFSVERPDGSNFTLKIRSTKLEDSAMYFCASSALGDTQYFGPGTRLTVL.

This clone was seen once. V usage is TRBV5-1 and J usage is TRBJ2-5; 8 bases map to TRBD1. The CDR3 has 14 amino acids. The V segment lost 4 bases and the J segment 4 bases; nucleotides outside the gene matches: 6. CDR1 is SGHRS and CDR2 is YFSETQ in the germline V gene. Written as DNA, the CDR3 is TGCGCCAGCAGCGTACGACAGGGGAGAGAGACCCAGTACTTC. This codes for CASSVRQGRETQYF.

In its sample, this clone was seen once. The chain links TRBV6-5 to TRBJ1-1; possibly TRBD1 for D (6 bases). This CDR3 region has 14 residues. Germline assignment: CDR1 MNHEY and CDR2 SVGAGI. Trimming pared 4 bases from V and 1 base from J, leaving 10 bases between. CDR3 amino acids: CASSLGRGNTEAFF. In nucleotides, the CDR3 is TGTGCCAGCAGTTTGGGCAGGGGGAACACTGAAGCTTTCTTT.

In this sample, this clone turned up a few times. CDR3 sequence reads: CASSSLQISIGYEQYF. In DNA form, the CDR3 reads TGTGCCAGCAGCTCGTTGCAGATATCTATCGGGTACGAGCAGTACTTC. The chain couples TRBV28 to TRBJ2-7; D ambiguous. The germline V gene has CDR1 MDHEN and CDR2 SYDVKM. Trimming stripped 6 bases from V and 4 bases from J, with 22 bases between. The CDR3 has 16 residues.

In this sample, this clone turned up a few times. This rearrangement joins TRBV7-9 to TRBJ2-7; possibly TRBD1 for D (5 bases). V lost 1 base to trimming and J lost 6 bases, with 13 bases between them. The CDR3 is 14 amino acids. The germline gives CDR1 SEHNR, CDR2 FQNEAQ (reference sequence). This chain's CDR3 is CASSLDTGQAEQYF. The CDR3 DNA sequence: TGTGCCAGCAGCTTAGATACCGGACAAGCCGAGCAGTACTTC.

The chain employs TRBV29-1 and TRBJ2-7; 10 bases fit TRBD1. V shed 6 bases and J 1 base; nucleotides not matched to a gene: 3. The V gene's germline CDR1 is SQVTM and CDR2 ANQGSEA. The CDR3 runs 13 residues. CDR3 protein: CSVGQGGSYEQYF. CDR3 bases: TGCAGCGTCGGACAGGGGGGATCCTACGAGCAGTACTTC.

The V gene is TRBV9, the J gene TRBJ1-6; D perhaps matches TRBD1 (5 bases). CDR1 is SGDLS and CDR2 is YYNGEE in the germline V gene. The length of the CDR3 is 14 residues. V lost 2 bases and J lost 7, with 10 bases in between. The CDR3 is CASSVRGDNSPLHF. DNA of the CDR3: TGTGCCAGCAGCGTCCGGGGGGACAATTCACCCCTCCACTTT. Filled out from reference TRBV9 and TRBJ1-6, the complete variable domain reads DSGVTQTPKHLITATGQRVTLRCSPRSGDLSVYWYQQSLDQGLQFLIQYYNGEERAKGNILERFSAQQFPDLHSELNLSSLELGDSALYFCASSVRGDNSPLHFGNGTRLTVT.

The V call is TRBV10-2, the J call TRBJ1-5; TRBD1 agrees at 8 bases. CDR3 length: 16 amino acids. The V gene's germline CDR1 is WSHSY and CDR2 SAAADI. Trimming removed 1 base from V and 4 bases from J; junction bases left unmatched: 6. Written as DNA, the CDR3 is TGCGCCAGCAGTGAGTGGCAGGGGGCCGGTAATCAGCCCCAGCATTTT. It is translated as CASSEWQGAGNQPQHF.

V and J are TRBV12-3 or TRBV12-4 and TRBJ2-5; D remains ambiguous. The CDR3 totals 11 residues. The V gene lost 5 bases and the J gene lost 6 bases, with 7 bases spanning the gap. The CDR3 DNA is TGTGCCAGCAGTCCGAGGCAGACCCAGTACTTC. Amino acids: CASSPRQTQYF.